This T cell receptor beta chain was found in a study (dated by TCRdb to between 2014 and 2017). Background for the entire study: The study examined whether tumor-infiltrating Tregs in breast cancer are drawn from blood Tregs or arise in situ by conversion from other CD4+ T cell subsets. What the research found in general, with its limitations: The greatest overlap of tumor-infiltrating Treg TCR alpha and beta sequences was observed with tumor naive CD4+ T cells, followed by blood naive CD4+ T cells. Tumor memory CD4+ T cell TCR gene usage was found to cluster with blood and lymph node memory CD4+ cells and with lymph node naive CD4+ cells. Rather than covering whole repertoires, validation in the larger cohort was restricted to a single TCR beta V-J rearrangement.

Full-length TCR variable regions were amplified by 5' RACE PCR with constant-region reverse primers, followed by semi-nested PCR with Nested Universal Primer A. The ReliaPrep RNA Cell Miniprep System was used to extract total RNA, which was then reverse transcribed into 5'RACE-ready cDNA with the SMARTer RACE 5'/3' Kit. Multiplex adaptors were used to barcode full-length TCR alpha and beta libraries, and the barcoded libraries were sequenced on an Illumina MiSeq. The published analysis was carried out like this. For each of nine subset-tissue groups, sequencing data from the five patients were pooled, and the groups were compared by unsupervised clustering of TCR gene usage. The Morisita-Horn index was used to calculate repertoire similarity, with shared sequences weighted according to their contribution to each repertoire. Using fastp at Q25 and MiXCR, TCRdb reprocessed the public reads and kept productive beta chains. For every CDR3 protein sequence, its rows merge into one entry that carries the most common genes and DNA. The V and J calls reflect TCRdb's pipeline rather than the authors' work. The sample yields about 7,200 distinct CDR3 sequences; 40% were counted once. Approximately 4% of the sample is held by the ten biggest clonotypes.

To note about this clonotype: Its cognate antigen has yet to be identified. No quality values exist for individual bases; no much larger clone is one base distant.

Memory CD4+ T cells were isolated as CD4+CD45RO+CD25- cells. Tregs, naive and memory CD4+ T cells from tumor, blood and ipsilateral draining lymph nodes of five breast cancer patients underwent full-length TCR alpha and beta sequencing. Ficoll density gradient centrifugation was used to isolate mononuclear cells from either lymph nodes or around 50 ml of peripheral blood. A purity exceeding 90% was confirmed by FACS for the sorted cell populations. Specimen: memory CD4+ T cells sorted from blood. The sample's cell subset or site label, in plain terms: memory CD4+ T cells, CD4+CD45RO+CD25-. This clonotype was obtained from a female donor with breast cancer.

The nucleotide sequence reads TGTGCCAGCAGCTCCCGGGGGACAGGGGGTTTAGAGACCCAGTACTTC. This gives the protein CASSSRGTGGLETQYF. This chain joins TRBV12-3 or TRBV12-4 to TRBJ2-5; 11 bases in the middle match TRBD1. Counted from cysteine to phenylalanine, this CDR3 has 16 amino acids. Only the CDR3 DNA stays, 48 bases, in frame from base 1. V ends up 6 bases short and J 4 bases short, with an unmatched junction base count of 10.